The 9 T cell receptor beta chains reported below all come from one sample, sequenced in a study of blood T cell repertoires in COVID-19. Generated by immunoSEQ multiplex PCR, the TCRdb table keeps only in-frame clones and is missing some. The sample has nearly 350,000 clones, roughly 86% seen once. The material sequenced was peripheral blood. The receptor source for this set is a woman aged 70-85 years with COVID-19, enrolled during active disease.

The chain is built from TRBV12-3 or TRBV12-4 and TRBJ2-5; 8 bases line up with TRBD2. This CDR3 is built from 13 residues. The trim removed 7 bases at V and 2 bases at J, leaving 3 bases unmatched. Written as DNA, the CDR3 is TGTGCCAGCAACCGGGGGGGGCAAGAGACCCAGTACTTC. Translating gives CASNRGGQETQYF.

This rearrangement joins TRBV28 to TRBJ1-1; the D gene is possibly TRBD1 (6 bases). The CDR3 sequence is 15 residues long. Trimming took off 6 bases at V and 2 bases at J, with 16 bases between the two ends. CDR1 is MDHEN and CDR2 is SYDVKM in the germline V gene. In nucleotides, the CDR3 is TGTGCCAGCAGCCCACAGGGATTGAAAAACACTGAAGCTTTCTTT. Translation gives CASSPQGLKNTEAFF.

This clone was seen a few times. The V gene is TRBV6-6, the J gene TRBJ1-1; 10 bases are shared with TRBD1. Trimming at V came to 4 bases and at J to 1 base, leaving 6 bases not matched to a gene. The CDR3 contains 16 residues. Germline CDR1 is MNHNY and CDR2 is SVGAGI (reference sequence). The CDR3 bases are TGTGCCAGCAGTTCAACGGGACAGGGGCCGAACACTGAAGCTTTCTTT. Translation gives CASSSTGQGPNTEAFF.

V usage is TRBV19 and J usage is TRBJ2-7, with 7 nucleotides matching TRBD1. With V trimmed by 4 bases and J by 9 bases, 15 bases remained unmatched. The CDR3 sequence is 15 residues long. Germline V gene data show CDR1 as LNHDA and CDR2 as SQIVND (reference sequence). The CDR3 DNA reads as TGTGCCAGTAGTACCCACAGGGGATGGAGGAAGGTGCAGTACTTC. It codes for CASSTHRGWRKVQYF.

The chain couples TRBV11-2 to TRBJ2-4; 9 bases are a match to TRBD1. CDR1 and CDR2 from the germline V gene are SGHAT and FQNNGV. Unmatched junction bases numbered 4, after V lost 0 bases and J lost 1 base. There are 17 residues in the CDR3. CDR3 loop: CASSLDEGTGAKNIQYF. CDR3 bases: TGTGCCAGCAGCTTAGATGAGGGGACAGGGGCCAAAAACATTCAGTACTTC.

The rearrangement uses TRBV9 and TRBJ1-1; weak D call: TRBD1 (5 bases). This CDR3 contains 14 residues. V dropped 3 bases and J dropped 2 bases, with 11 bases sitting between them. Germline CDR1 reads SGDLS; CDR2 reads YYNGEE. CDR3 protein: CASSAVQGNTEAFF. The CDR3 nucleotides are TGTGCCAGCAGCGCCGTGCAGGGTAACACTGAAGCTTTCTTT.

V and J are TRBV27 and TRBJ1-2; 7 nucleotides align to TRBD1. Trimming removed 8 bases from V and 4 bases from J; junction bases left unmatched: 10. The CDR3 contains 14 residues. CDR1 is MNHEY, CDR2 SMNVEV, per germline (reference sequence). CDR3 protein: CASRDGGGTYGYTF. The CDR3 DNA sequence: TGTGCCAGCCGCGACGGAGGGGGCACCTATGGCTACACCTTC.

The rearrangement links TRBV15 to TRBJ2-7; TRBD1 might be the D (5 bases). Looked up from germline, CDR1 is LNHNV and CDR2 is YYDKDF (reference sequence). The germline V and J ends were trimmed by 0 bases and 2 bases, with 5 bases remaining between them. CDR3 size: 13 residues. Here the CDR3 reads CATSREDTYEQYF. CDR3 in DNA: TGTGCCACCAGCAGAGAGGACACCTACGAGCAGTACTTC.

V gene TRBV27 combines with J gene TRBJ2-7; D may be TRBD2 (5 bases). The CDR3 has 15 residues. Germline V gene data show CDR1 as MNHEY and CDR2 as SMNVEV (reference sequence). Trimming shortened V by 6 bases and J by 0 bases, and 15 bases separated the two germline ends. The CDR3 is CASSHPGSYSYEQYF. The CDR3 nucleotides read TGTGCCAGCAGCCACCCGGGGTCCTACTCCTACGAGCAGTACTTC.